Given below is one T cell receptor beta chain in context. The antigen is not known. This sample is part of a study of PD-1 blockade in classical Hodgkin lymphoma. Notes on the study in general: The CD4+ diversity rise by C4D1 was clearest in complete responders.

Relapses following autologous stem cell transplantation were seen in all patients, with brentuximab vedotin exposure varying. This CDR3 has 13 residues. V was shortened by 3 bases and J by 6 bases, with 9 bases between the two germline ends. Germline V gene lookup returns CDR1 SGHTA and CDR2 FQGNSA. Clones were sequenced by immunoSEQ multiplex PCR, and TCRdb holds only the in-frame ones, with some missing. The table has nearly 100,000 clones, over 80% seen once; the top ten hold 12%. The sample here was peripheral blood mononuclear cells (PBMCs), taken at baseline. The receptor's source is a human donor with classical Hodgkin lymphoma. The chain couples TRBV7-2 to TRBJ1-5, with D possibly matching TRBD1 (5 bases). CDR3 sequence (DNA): TGTGCCAGCAGCTTGGGGGGAAGTCAGCCCCAGCATTTT. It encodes CASSLGGSQPQHF. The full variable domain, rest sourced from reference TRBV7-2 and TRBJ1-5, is GAGVSQSPSNKVTEKGKDVELRCDPISGHTALYWYRQSLGQGLEFLIYFQGNSAPDKSGLPSDRFSAERTGGSVSTLTIQRTQQEDSAVYLCASSLGGSQPQHFGDGTRLSIL.